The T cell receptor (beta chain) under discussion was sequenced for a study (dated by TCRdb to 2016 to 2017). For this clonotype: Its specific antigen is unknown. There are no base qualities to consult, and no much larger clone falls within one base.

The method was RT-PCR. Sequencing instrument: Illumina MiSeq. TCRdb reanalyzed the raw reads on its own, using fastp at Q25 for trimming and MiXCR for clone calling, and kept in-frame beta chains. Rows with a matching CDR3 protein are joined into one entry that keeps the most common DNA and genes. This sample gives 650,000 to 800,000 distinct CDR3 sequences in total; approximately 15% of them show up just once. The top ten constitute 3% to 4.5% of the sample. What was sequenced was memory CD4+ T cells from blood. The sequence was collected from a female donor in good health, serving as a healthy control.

The sequenced DNA: TGCAGCTTTACGGGACTTAGGGGAAACTATGGCTACACCTTC. Its protein reads: CSFTGLRGNYGYTF. The chain joins TRBV29-1 to TRBJ1-2, and TRBD1 may be the D gene, going by 5 matching bases. The CDR3 goes from the cysteine to the phenylalanine over 14 residues. Here the CDR3 DNA is all that survives: 42 bases in frame from base 1. The trim is 8 bases for V and 2 bases for J, with a gap of 18 bases between the germline ends. CDR1 and CDR2, per the germline V gene, are SQVTM and ANQGSEA. Supplemented by the reference TRBV29-1 and TRBJ1-2 proteins around the CDR3, the complete variable domain is SAVISQKPSRDICQRGTSLTIQCQVDSQVTMMFWYRQQPGQSLTLIATANQGSEATYESGFVIDKFPISRPNLTFSTLTVSNMSPEDSSIYLCSFTGLRGNYGYTFGSGTRLTVV.